One and the same sample provided the 17 T cell receptor beta chains below, sequenced in a study of blood T cell repertoires in COVID-19. Clones were sequenced by immunoSEQ multiplex PCR, and TCRdb holds only the in-frame ones, with some missing. The data contain around 7,000 clones, 75% to 90% of them singletons. The sequenced sample consisted of peripheral blood. All receptors derive from a human donor in a cohort sampled during active COVID-19.

This chain uses TRBV7-9 with TRBJ2-5; unclear D gene. CDR1 SEHNR and CDR2 FQNEAQ come from the germline V gene (reference sequence). Between the trimmed V and J ends, which lost 4 bases and 5 bases, there was a span of 5 bases. The CDR3 runs to 11 residues. CDR3 in amino acids: CASSSIETQYF. The DNA for the CDR3 is TGTGCCAGCAGCTCAATCGAGACCCAGTACTTC. The full variable domain, rest sourced from reference TRBV7-9 and TRBJ2-5, is DTGVSQNPRHKITKRGQNVTFRCDPISEHNRLYWYRQTLGQGPEFLTYFQNEAQLEKSRLLSDRFSAERPKGSFSTLEIQRTEQGDSAMYLCASSSIETQYFGPGTRLLVL.

The chain recombines TRBV11-2 with TRBJ1-2; possible D gene TRBD1, 5 bases. Trimming cost V 1 base and J 5 bases, with 8 bases left between them. CDR3 length: 13 residues. The germline CDR1 and CDR2 sequences are SGHAT and FQNNGV. Here the CDR3 DNA reads TGTGCCAGCAGCTTAGTTCCAGGGTATGGCTACACCTTC. Translated, it gives CASSLVPGYGYTF.

The chain links TRBV27 to TRBJ2-7, with 8 bases that match TRBD1. After removal of 6 bases from V and 12 bases from J, the junction contained 13 bases not matched to a gene. CDR1 is MNHEY and CDR2 is SMNVEV in the germline V gene (reference sequence). The CDR3 extends over 13 amino acids. DNA of the CDR3: TGTGCCAGCAGCCTAGGGGCAGGGGGCCAGAGGTACTTC. As protein: CASSLGAGGQRYF.

The J gene is TRBJ2-1, the V gene TRBV5-6; D gene unclear. The CDR3 is made up of 14 amino acids. Germline assignment: CDR1 SGHDT and CDR2 YYEEEE. The V and J ends lost 4 bases and 0 bases respectively, with 8 bases between them. The CDR3 sequence is CASSPGHSYNEQFF. CDR3 DNA: TGTGCCAGCAGCCCTGGGCACTCCTACAATGAGCAGTTCTTC.

CDR3 loop: CASSVAGSYEQYF. Written as DNA, the CDR3 is TGTGCCAGCAGCGTAGCAGGCAGCTACGAGCAGTACTTC. V is TRBV9 and J is TRBJ2-7, with D unclear. The CDR3 extends over 13 amino acids. Per germline, CDR1 SGDLS and CDR2 YYNGEE. V was cut by 0 bases and J by 3 bases, with 7 bases left in between.

The genes are TRBV6-5 and TRBJ1-2; 8 bases agree with TRBD1. The CDR3 contains 14 residues. Germline CDR1 reads MNHEY; CDR2 reads SVGAGI. With V trimmed by 5 bases and J by 6 bases, 8 bases remained unmatched. This CDR3 reads CASSTDRGANGYTF. CDR3 DNA sequence: TGTGCCAGCAGTACCGACAGGGGAGCGAATGGCTACACCTTC.

The gene calls are TRBV5-1 and TRBJ2-1; TRBD1 matches 11 bases. CDR3 length: 14 amino acids. CDR1 and CDR2 from the germline V gene are SGHRS and YFSETQ. The trim removed 3 bases at V and 9 bases at J, leaving 5 bases unmatched. The CDR3 protein is CASSSRTGGIEQFF. The CDR3, as DNA: TGCGCCAGCAGCTCCAGGACAGGGGGCATTGAGCAGTTCTTC.

CDR3 bases: TGTGCCAGCAGCCTCAGCCCCTCCAGGGGAATTGAGCAGTTCTTC. It codes for CASSLSPSRGIEQFF. The V call is TRBV3-1 (or the pseudogene TRBV3-2), the J call TRBJ2-1, with a possible D match to TRBD1 (6 bases). Trimming left V 4 bases short and J 9 bases short, with 19 bases between. This CDR3 region has 15 residues. The V gene's germline CDR1 is LGHDT and CDR2 YNNKEL (reference sequence).

This clone occurred a few times. The chain joins TRBV6-2 or TRBV6-3 to TRBJ2-7, with D unresolved. CDR1 is MNHEY, CDR2 SVGEGT, per germline. The CDR3 is 12 residues long. V was cut by 5 bases and J by 2 bases, with 7 bases left in between. As DNA, the CDR3 is TGTGCCAGCAGTCGAACTCCCTACGAGCAGTACTTC. Residues: CASSRTPYEQYF.

The V gene is TRBV5-1, the J gene TRBJ2-7; TRBD2 is a possible D gene (5 bases). V lost 1 base, J lost 2 bases, and 10 bases lay in between. Looked up from germline, CDR1 is SGHRS and CDR2 is YFSETQ. The CDR3 covers 14 residues. CDR3: CASSLYREPYEQYF. For the CDR3, the DNA is TGCGCCAGCAGCTTGTATCGGGAACCCTACGAGCAGTACTTC.

The chain joins TRBV28 to TRBJ2-5, with a weak D call TRBD2 (7 bases). Per germline, CDR1 MDHEN and CDR2 SYDVKM. Trimming cost V 2 bases and J 2 bases, with 15 bases left between them. The CDR3 consists of 16 residues. The CDR3 loop reads CASSLRGGGPQETQYF. The CDR3 DNA follows: TGTGCCAGCAGTTTAAGGGGAGGGGGGCCTCAAGAGACCCAGTACTTC.

The CDR3 region is CASSPRGRLNTEAFF. Here the CDR3 DNA reads TGTGCCAGCAGTCCCCGTGGCAGATTGAACACTGAAGCTTTCTTT. V is TRBV27 and J is TRBJ1-1; D gene unclear. Germline values: CDR1 MNHEY, CDR2 SMNVEV (reference sequence). There are 15 residues in the CDR3. V was shortened by 5 bases and J by 0 bases, with 13 bases between the two germline ends.

V is TRBV21-1 and J is TRBJ2-5; the tabulated D call, TRBD1, remains unverified against the DNA. TRBV21-1 is a recognized pseudogene. The CDR3 consists of 14 residues. The DNA of the CDR3 is TGTGCCAGCATAAACGGGGACAATGGGGAGACCCAGTACTTC. This sequence encodes CASINGDNGETQYF.

CDR3 coding DNA: TGTGCCAGCAGTTACTCTGAACAGGGTGGCAATGAGCAGTTCTTC. This sequence encodes CASSYSEQGGNEQFF. The rearrangement links TRBV6-6 to TRBJ2-1; tentative D call: TRBD1 (6 bases). Looked up from germline, CDR1 is MNHNY and CDR2 is SVGAGI (reference sequence). The V and J ends lost 0 bases and 6 bases respectively, with 12 bases between them. The CDR3 has 15 amino acids.

V gene TRBV4-1 combines with J gene TRBJ2-4; no firm D call. Germline CDR1 reads MGHRA; CDR2 reads YSYEKL. V dropped 0 bases and J dropped 0 bases, with 6 bases sitting between them. This CDR3 has 15 residues. The CDR3 loop reads CASSQDILAKNIQYF. The CDR3 DNA sequence: TGCGCCAGCAGCCAAGATATACTAGCCAAAAACATTCAGTACTTC.

The chain links TRBV4-3 to TRBJ2-5; 9 bases align to TRBD2. Per the germline V gene, CDR1 is LGHNA and CDR2 is YSLEER. The V segment lost 0 bases and the J segment 1 base; nucleotides outside the gene matches: 6. This CDR3 comprises 17 residues. The CDR3, as DNA: TGCGCCAGCAGCCAAGAGCCCCCGACTAGCGGCCAAGAGACCCAGTACTTC. As protein: CASSQEPPTSGQETQYF.

V usage is TRBV2 and J usage is TRBJ1-1; D perhaps matches TRBD1 (6 bases). The germline gives CDR1 SNHLY, CDR2 FYNNEI. The CDR3 loop spans 15 amino acids. Trimming left V 2 bases short and J 5 bases short, with 15 bases between. CDR3 bases: TGTGCCAGCAGTGAAAAGAGGGGGTCGGGGACTGAAGCTTTCTTT. Translating it yields CASSEKRGSGTEAFF.